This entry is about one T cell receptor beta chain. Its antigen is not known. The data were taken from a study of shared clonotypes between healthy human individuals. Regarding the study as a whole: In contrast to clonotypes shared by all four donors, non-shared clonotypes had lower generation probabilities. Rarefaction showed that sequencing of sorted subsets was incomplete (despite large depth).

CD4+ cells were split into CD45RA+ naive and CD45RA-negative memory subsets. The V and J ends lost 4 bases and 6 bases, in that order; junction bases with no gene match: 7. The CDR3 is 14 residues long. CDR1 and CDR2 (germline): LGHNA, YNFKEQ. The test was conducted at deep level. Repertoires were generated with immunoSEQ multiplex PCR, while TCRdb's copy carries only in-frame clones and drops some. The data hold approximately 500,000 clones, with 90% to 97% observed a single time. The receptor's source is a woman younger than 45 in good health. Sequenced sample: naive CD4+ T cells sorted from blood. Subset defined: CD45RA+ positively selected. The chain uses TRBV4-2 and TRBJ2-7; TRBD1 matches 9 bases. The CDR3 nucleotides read TGTGCCAGCAGCCGATCCGGGACAGGGCTCGAGCAGTACTTC. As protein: CASSRSGTGLEQYF.